The 21 T cell receptor beta chains below were found in one sample sequenced in a study of T cell responses to AZD1222 COVID-19 vaccine. TCRdb's copy holds only in-frame clones and misses some; the assay was immunoSEQ multiplex PCR. The top ten hold roughly 4% of the sample, which has roughly 190,000 clones, around nine tenths seen once. The input for sequencing was peripheral blood, taken 28 days after the second dose of the MenACWY control vaccine. Source of these receptors: an adult who received the MenACWY meningococcal vaccine as a control.

The V and J genes are TRBV28 and TRBJ1-4; D unclear. V lost 8 bases to trimming and J lost 6 bases, with 19 bases between them. Germline CDR1 is MDHEN and CDR2 is SYDVKM. The CDR3 spans 15 residues. The CDR3 region has the DNA TGTGCCAGCTCTTCCCTGGGGTTTTCGGATGAAAAACTGTTTTTT. Translating gives CASSSLGFSDEKLFF.

The chain combines TRBV6-2 or TRBV6-3 with TRBJ2-1; 13 nucleotides match TRBD2. The CDR3 contains 21 residues. In germline, CDR1 is MNHEY, CDR2 SVGEGT. V was clipped by 0 bases and J by 8 bases; unmatched bases: 19. The CDR3 sequence: CASSYSLAGGPQTYLLDEQFF. CDR3 nucleotide sequence: TGTGCCAGCAGTTACTCACTAGCGGGAGGGCCACAAACCTACCTCCTGGATGAGCAGTTCTTC.

This clone occurred once. DNA of the CDR3: TGTGCCAGTAGTCAGGGGACGATTCAGTACTTC. Translation: CASSQGTIQYF. This chain uses TRBV19 with TRBJ2-4, with D tentatively TRBD1 (6 bases). The CDR3 loop spans 11 amino acids. V was clipped by 5 bases and J by 10 bases, with 9 bases between them. Per germline, CDR1 LNHDA and CDR2 SQIVND (reference sequence). Together with reference TRBV19 and TRBJ2-4, the CDR3 gives the full variable domain: DGGITQSPKYLFRKEGQNVTLSCEQNLNHDAMYWYRQDPGQGLRLIYYSQIVNDFQKGDIAEGYSVSREKKESFPLTVTSAQKNPTAFYLCASSQGTIQYFGAGTRLSVL.

As for this clone: The junction differs from germline at one of its ends, possibly a read error. The chain combines TRBV5-1 with TRBJ1-1; D ambiguous. Germline assignment: CDR1 SGHRS and CDR2 YFSETQ. The CDR3 consists of 14 residues. CDR3 protein: CASSLGPLDGSTLF. The CDR3 region has the DNA TGCGCCAGCAGCTTGGGCCCCCTAGACGGATCTACTCTATTT.

The chain uses TRBV27 and TRBJ2-5; tentatively, D is TRBD1 (5 bases). V gave up 5 bases and J gave up 4 bases, with 17 bases separating them. This CDR3 contains 15 residues. Germline V gives CDR1 MNHEY, CDR2 SMNVEV (reference sequence). This CDR3 is CASSNSRVSAETQYF. The CDR3 DNA reads as TGTGCCAGCAGTAATTCCAGGGTTTCGGCAGAGACCCAGTACTTC.

The chain has TRBV7-2 and TRBJ2-1, with D possibly being TRBD2 (6 bases). V lost 0 bases and J 4 bases, leaving 7 bases between the germline ends. This CDR3 region has 14 residues. CDR1 SGHTA and CDR2 FQGNSA come from the germline V gene. The CDR3 is CASSLAGGYNEQFF. The CDR3 region has the DNA TGTGCCAGCAGCTTAGCGGGAGGATACAATGAGCAGTTCTTC.

This chain connects TRBV7-6 to TRBJ1-4, with D possibly matching TRBD1 (6 bases). The CDR3 is 16 residues long. Trimming removed 2 bases at V and 3 bases at J, with 13 bases between. Germline CDR1 SGHVS, CDR2 FNYEAQ. The CDR3 DNA sequence: TGTGCCAGCAGCTTAAGGGGGATCGGGGCTAATGAAAAACTGTTTTTT. Amino acids: CASSLRGIGANEKLFF.

V is TRBV19 and J is TRBJ1-2; D remains unclear. V was shortened by 8 bases and J by 4 bases, with 14 bases between the two germline ends. Germline V gives CDR1 LNHDA, CDR2 SQIVND (reference sequence). CDR3 size: 13 residues. The CDR3 nucleotides are TGTGCCAGTCTGGACGCCGCCGGCTATGGCTACACCTTC. Translation gives CASLDAAGYGYTF.

V and J are TRBV5-6 and TRBJ1-6, with D possibly matching TRBD1 (6 bases). The CDR3 covers 16 residues. Trimming took off 6 bases at V and 6 bases at J, with 19 bases between the two ends. Germline CDR1 SGHDT, CDR2 YYEEEE. The CDR3, as DNA: TGTGCCAGCACCACTAGGGGGGTGGAGGTTAATTCACCCCTCCACTTT. It encodes CASTTRGVEVNSPLHF. The whole variable domain, remainder taken from reference TRBV5-6 and TRBJ1-6, is DAGVTQSPTHLIKTRGQQVTLRCSPKSGHDTVSWYQQALGQGPQFIFQYYEEEERQRGNFPDRFSGHQFPNYSSELNVNALLLGDSALYLCASTTRGVEVNSPLHFGNGTRLTVT.

The rearrangement links TRBV19 to TRBJ1-1; no reliable D call. Trimming pared 2 bases from V and 3 bases from J, leaving 7 bases between. This CDR3 region has 13 residues. Germline CDR1 LNHDA, CDR2 SQIVND (reference sequence). The CDR3, as DNA: TGTGCCAGTAGTATAAGAAGAGACACTGAAGCTTTCTTT. It encodes CASSIRRDTEAFF.

This clone was seen once. The V and J genes are TRBV11-3 and TRBJ1-1, with D tentatively TRBD1 (5 bases). V lost 1 base and J 0 bases, leaving 12 bases between the germline ends. The CDR3 spans 16 residues. Germline CDR1 reads SGHNT; CDR2 reads YENEEA. The CDR3 DNA sequence: TGTGCCAGCAGCTTAGGGGCAGGGCCGATGAACACTGAAGCTTTCTTT. Translated, it gives CASSLGAGPMNTEAFF.

This chain connects TRBV18 to TRBJ2-7; 10 positions match TRBD2. The J segment lost 4 bases and the V segment lost 1 base, leaving 7 bases of the junction unmatched. This CDR3 is built from 16 residues. Germline loops: CDR1 KGHSH, CDR2 LQKENI. CDR3 bases: TGTGCCAGCTCACCACTACGGACTAGCGGAGCTTACGAGCAGTACTTC. As protein: CASSPLRTSGAYEQYF.

This clone was seen just once. V usage is TRBV15 and J usage is TRBJ2-5; D may be TRBD2 (5 bases). This CDR3 spans 16 amino acids. V lost 1 base, J lost 5 bases, and 17 bases lay in between. Germline CDR1 is LNHNV and CDR2 is YYDKDF (reference sequence). CDR3 coding DNA: TGTGCCACCAGCAGAGGCGATATGTGGGGAGCGGAGACCCAGTACTTC. Amino acids: CATSRGDMWGAETQYF. The full variable domain, completed using reference TRBV15 and TRBJ2-5, is DAMVIQNPRYQVTQFGKPVTLSCSQTLNHNVMYWYQQKSSQAPKLLFHYYDKDFNNEADTPDNFQSRRPNTSFCFLDIRSPGLGDTAMYLCATSRGDMWGAETQYFGPGTRLLVL.

The CDR3 nucleotides are TGTGCCAGTAGTATGGGACGGGGATACTATGGCTACACCTTC. It encodes CASSMGRGYYGYTF. The chain combines TRBV19 with TRBJ1-2; D is perhaps TRBD1 (5 bases). This CDR3 is built from 14 residues. Per germline, CDR1 LNHDA and CDR2 SQIVND (reference sequence). Trimming cost V 3 bases and J 3 bases, with 11 bases left between them.

The rearrangement uses TRBV30 and TRBJ1-6, with a tentative D call TRBD1 (5 bases). Germline V lookup: CDR1 GTSNPN, CDR2 SVGIG (reference sequence). V gave up 4 bases and J gave up 7 bases, with 20 bases separating them. The CDR3 extends over 16 amino acids. The CDR3 DNA is TGTGCCTGGAATCGTGGGGACGCCCCTAGGAATTCACCCCTCCACTTT. It specifies CAWNRGDAPRNSPLHF. The whole variable domain, filled in from reference TRBV30 and TRBJ1-6, reads SQTIHQWPATLVQPVGSPLSLECTVEGTSNPNLYWYRQAAGRGLQLLFYSVGIGQISSEVPQNLSASRPQDRQFILSSKKLLLSDSGFYLCAWNRGDAPRNSPLHFGNGTRLTVT.

The DNA for the CDR3 is TGTGCCATCCGCCCGACAGGTAGCAATCAGCCCCAGCATTTT. Encoded protein: CAIRPTGSNQPQHF. The rearrangement uses TRBV10-3 and TRBJ1-5; possible D gene TRBD1, 6 bases. The CDR3 totals 14 residues. Germline values: CDR1 ENHRY, CDR2 SYGVKD. Trimming shortened V by 8 bases and J by 0 bases, and 11 bases separated the two germline ends.

The chain links TRBV19 to TRBJ1-4, with TRBD1 identical over 7 bases. CDR3 length: 15 residues. Germline CDR1 LNHDA, CDR2 SQIVND (reference sequence). V lost 6 bases, J lost 5 bases, and 9 bases stayed unmatched. CDR3 amino acids: CASRDGTVRNEKLFF. DNA for the CDR3: TGTGCCAGTAGGGACGGGACAGTCCGCAATGAAAAACTGTTTTTT.

The chain is built from TRBV10-3 and TRBJ1-2; D ambiguous. The CDR3 runs to 15 residues. Germline V gene sequence: CDR1 ENHRY, CDR2 SYGVKD. Trimming took off 2 bases at V and 2 bases at J, with 12 bases between the two ends. The CDR3 DNA sequence: TGTGCCATCAGTGAGGGGGTGACCGAGAACTATGGCTACACCTTC. Amino acids: CAISEGVTENYGYTF.

The genes are TRBV19 and TRBJ1-2; D may be TRBD1 (6 bases). The CDR3 extends over 14 amino acids. The V and J ends lost 1 base and 8 bases respectively, with 14 bases between them. The germline V gene has CDR1 LNHDA and CDR2 SQIVND (reference sequence). The CDR3 DNA reads as TGTGCCAGTAGTATAGGCACGGGGGGCAGAGGCTACACCTTC. It is translated as CASSIGTGGRGYTF.

The V gene is TRBV19, the J gene TRBJ1-2, with D possibly being TRBD1 (5 bases). Deletions cut 5 bases from V and 5 bases from J, with 21 bases between. There are 16 residues in the CDR3. CDR1 LNHDA and CDR2 SQIVND come from the germline V gene (reference sequence). Here the CDR3 reads CASSGGKGSLGYGYTF. The CDR3 nucleotides are TGTGCCAGTAGTGGGGGGAAGGGCAGTCTAGGGTATGGCTACACCTTC.

The V gene is TRBV18, the J gene TRBJ2-1, with D possibly matching TRBD2 (6 bases). CDR1 is KGHSH and CDR2 is LQKENI in the germline V gene. The CDR3 runs to 11 residues. V was clipped by 6 bases and J by 9 bases, with 9 bases between them. In nucleotides, the CDR3 is TGTGCCAGCTCCCTGCGGGGTGAGCAGTTCTTC. It codes for CASSLRGEQFF. Combining the CDR3 with reference TRBV18 and TRBJ2-1 gives the whole variable domain NAGVMQNPRHLVRRRGQEARLRCSPMKGHSHVYWYRQLPEEGLKFMVYLQKENIIDESGMPKERFSAEFPKEGPSILRIQQVVRGDSAAYFCASSLRGEQFFGPGTRLTVL.